A selection of T cell receptor beta chains follows, all from one sample in a study of blood T cells in healthy people across ages. A single record per CDR3 protein comes from TCRdb applying MiXCR to the 5' RACE reads. The data contain approximately 730,000 distinct CDR3 sequences, approximately 43% of them singletons. The sequenced sample consisted of blood. All receptors come from a woman aged 55-75 years in good health. Each CDR3 is given with its conserved first and last residue. A D gene is named only where the DNA matches it firmly. Clone size appears in some rows only: once, few, many, or a class for an expanded clone.

TRBD1	TRBV29-1	TRBJ2-1	few	CSVDDREPYNEQFF	TGCAGCGTCGACGACAGGGAGCCCTACAATGAGCAGTTCTTC
-	TRBV5-1	TRBJ2-1	-	CASRGTERYNEQFF	TGCGCCAGCAGAGGGACGGAGCGTTACAATGAGCAGTTCTTC
TRBD2	TRBV7-2	TRBJ2-1	-	CASSLDLHASGRSNGQFF	TGTGCCAGCAGCTTAGACCTCCATGCTAGCGGGAGATCCAATGGGCAGTTCTTC
-	TRBV11-1	TRBJ2-1	-	CASSLADSFQETQFF	TGTGCCAGCAGCTTAGCGGACAGCTTCCAAGAGACCCAGTTCTTC
-	TRBV13	TRBJ2-6	few	CASSPGFAGANVLTF	TGTGCCAGCAGCCCCGGTTTTGCCGGGGCCAACGTCCTGACTTTC
TRBD2	TRBV6-2/TRBV6-3	TRBJ2-7	few	CASSYGTSGVYEQYF	TGTGCCAGCAGTTACGGGACTAGTGGAGTCTACGAGCAGTACTTC
TRBD2	TRBV12-3/TRBV12-4	TRBJ2-7	-	CASRDSGRTNYEQYF	TGTGCCAGCAGGGATAGCGGGAGGACGAACTACGAGCAGTACTTC
TRBD1	TRBV5-1	TRBJ2-4	-	CASAGTEENIQYF	TGCGCCAGCGCCGGGACAGAGGAAAACATTCAGTACTTC
TRBD1	TRBV3-1	TRBJ1-2	few	CASSQALRTGVGHYGYTF	TGTGCCAGCAGCCAAGCCCTCCGGACAGGGGTGGGACACTATGGCTACACCTTC
-	TRBV27	TRBJ2-1	-	CASSYKRQSYNEQFF	TGTGCCAGCAGCTATAAAAGACAATCCTACAATGAGCAGTTCTTC
TRBD1	TRBV29-1	TRBJ2-5	many	CSARQGAGTQYF	TGCAGCGCCCGACAGGGGGCAGGGACCCAGTACTTC
TRBD2	TRBV4-2	TRBJ2-3	few	CASSRTLAGTSTDTQYF	TGTGCCAGCAGCCGAACTTTAGCGGGCACTAGCACAGATACGCAGTATTTT
TRBD1	TRBV5-1	TRBJ1-1	few	CASSLHRGQGNTEAFF	TGCGCCAGCAGCTTGCATAGGGGACAGGGGAACACTGAAGCTTTCTTT
TRBD1	TRBV4-1	TRBJ2-5	many	CASSRGEYRGTHQETQYF	TGCGCCAGCAGCCGAGGGGAATACAGGGGTACCCACCAAGAGACCCAGTACTTC
TRBD2	TRBV6-2/TRBV6-3	TRBJ2-1	few	CASSYEALAGVYEQFF	TGTGCCAGCAGTTACGAGGCACTAGCGGGAGTCTATGAGCAGTTCTTC
-	TRBV6-4	TRBJ1-2	few	CASSAQPSGGYTF	TGTGCCAGCAGTGCCCAACCCTCAGGGGGCTACACCTTC
TRBD2	TRBV18	TRBJ2-3	many	CASSPPGLAGDTQYF	TGTGCCAGCTCACCACCGGGACTAGCGGGAGATACGCAGTATTTT
TRBD2	TRBV4-2	TRBJ2-1	-	CASTQLAGSYNEQFF	TGTGCCAGCACCCAACTAGCGGGGAGCTACAATGAGCAGTTCTTC
TRBD1	TRBV9	TRBJ2-5	-	CASSTGTVGETQYF	TGTGCCAGCAGCACGGGGACAGTCGGGGAGACCCAGTACTTC
TRBD1	TRBV7-9	TRBJ2-3	once	CASSPDRGGFDTQYF	TGTGCCAGCAGCCCGGACAGGGGGGGATTTGATACGCAGTATTTT
TRBD1	TRBV5-1	TRBJ2-7	many	CASSHGQGAYEQYF	TGCGCCAGCAGCCATGGACAGGGGGCCTACGAGCAGTACTTC
-	TRBV19	TRBJ2-7	-	CAGSPGGSGWGEQYF	TGTGCCGGTAGTCCCGGTGGCAGCGGATGGGGCGAGCAGTACTTC
-	TRBV20-1	TRBJ2-1	-	CSAPRGNEQFF	TGCAGTGCCCCACGAGGCAATGAGCAGTTCTTC
-	TRBV7-8	TRBJ2-7	many	CASSLIDEQYF	TGTGCCAGCAGCTTAATAGACGAGCAGTACTTC
-	TRBV30	TRBJ1-2	few	CAWGNGGSYTF	TGTGCCTGGGGCAACGGAGGGAGCTACACCTTC
-	TRBV6-6	TRBJ2-6	-	CASKKASTRGGASVLTF	TGTGCCAGCAAAAAGGCTAGCACTAGGGGGGGGGCCAGCGTCCTGACTTTC
-	TRBV5-1	TRBJ2-3	many	CASSLSSPDTQYF	TGCGCCAGCAGCCTTAGTAGCCCAGATACGCAGTATTTT
TRBD2	TRBV11-2	TRBJ2-3	-	CASSLRLAVYTDTRYF	TGTGCCAGCAGCCTGAGACTAGCGGTTTACACAGATACGCGGTATTTT
-	TRBV2	TRBJ2-1	many	CASSGSGLRSSYNEQFF	TGTGCCAGCAGTGGATCGGGACTCCGAAGCTCCTACAATGAGCAGTTCTTC
-	TRBV20-1	TRBJ1-2	-	CSATPTDYGYTF	TGCAGTGCTACCCCGACGGACTATGGCTACACCTTC
-	TRBV20-1	TRBJ2-3	few	CSARDSSPRTADTQYF	TGCAGTGCTAGAGATTCGTCTCCACGAACCGCAGATACGCAGTATTTT